A single sample is the source of the 32 T cell receptor beta chains below, sequenced in a study of CXCR3-negative and CXCR3-positive naive CD8 T cells. All TRB cDNA libraries came from 5' RACE performed with UMI labels. TCRdb re-called the 5' RACE reads and shows each CDR3 protein once, DNA omitted. This listing includes fewer than 60,000 distinct CDR3 sequences. Material for sequencing was memory CD8+ T cells from blood. The origin of the receptors is a human donor in good health. Some clones in this sample may be carry-over from other donors' samples.

V is TRBV7-9 and J is TRBJ2-7; the D call of TRBD1 rests on TCRdb alone, since no DNA is present to check it. Germline CDR1 SEHNR, CDR2 FQNEAQ (reference sequence). This CDR3 contains 14 residues. The CDR3 loop reads CASSPNQGAYEQYF.

The chain recombines TRBV3-1 with TRBJ2-1; absent DNA, TCRdb's TRBD1 call cannot be checked. This CDR3 has 17 residues. Per germline, CDR1 LGHDT and CDR2 YNNKEL (reference sequence). This CDR3 reads CASSPVGGQRHYNEQFF.

The J gene is TRBJ2-7, the V gene TRBV14; TCRdb returns TRBD2, unconfirmable since there is no DNA. Germline CDR1 is SGHDN and CDR2 is FVKESK. The CDR3 is made up of 13 amino acids. The CDR3 sequence is CASSQARVREQYF.

The chain recombines TRBV7-3 with TRBJ2-2; TCRdb proposes TRBD2, but this gene call is untestable without DNA. Germline V gives CDR1 SGHTA, CDR2 FQGTGA. The CDR3 length is 18 residues. The CDR3 sequence: CASSLARTSEWNAGELFF.

The CDR3 spells CATSDLDPSGASTDTQYF. The V and J genes are TRBV24-1 and TRBJ2-3; no DNA is available, so the TRBD2 call from TCRdb remains unchecked. The length of the CDR3 is 18 residues. Looked up from germline, CDR1 is KGHDR and CDR2 is SFDVKD.

This chain joins TRBV7-9 and TRBJ2-2; absent DNA, TCRdb's TRBD1 call cannot be checked. Per germline, CDR1 SEHNR and CDR2 FQNEAQ (reference sequence). The CDR3 has 14 amino acids. The CDR3 is CAREGETNTGELFF.

The genes are TRBV12-3 or TRBV12-4 and TRBJ2-7; TCRdb's D call, TRBD2, is unchecked because there is no DNA. CDR3 length: 14 amino acids. CDR3 in amino acids: CASRTSGGAYEQYF.

V usage is TRBV16 and J usage is TRBJ1-4. Per the germline V gene, CDR1 is KGHSY and CDR2 is FQNENV. CDR3 size: 14 residues. The CDR3 sequence is CASSQAGVEEKLFF.

The chain carries TRBV6-2 or TRBV6-3 and TRBJ2-7; TCRdb lists TRBD1, though no DNA is available to test this call. There are 14 residues in the CDR3. Germline loops: CDR1 MNHEY, CDR2 SVGEGT. The CDR3 loop is CASSLTGGKYEQYF.

This chain links TRBV5-8 with TRBJ2-1; TCRdb names TRBD2, which stays unverified in the absence of DNA. The CDR3 runs 15 residues. CDR1 is SGHTS and CDR2 is YDEGEE in the germline V gene. The CDR3 reads CASRFGEGVINEQFF.

The V gene is TRBV6-5, the J gene TRBJ2-2. Germline assignment: CDR1 MNHEY and CDR2 SVGAGI. This CDR3 region has 17 residues. The CDR3 region is CASSYFHSDGDTGELFF.

The rearrangement uses TRBV29-1 and TRBJ1-4; TCRdb's D call of TRBD1 is untestable without DNA. Germline V gene sequence: CDR1 SQVTM, CDR2 ANQGSEA. The CDR3 consists of 14 residues. Here the CDR3 reads CSVERAGNNEKLFF.

J is TRBJ2-5 and V is TRBV29-1. Germline CDR1 and CDR2: SQVTM and ANQGSEA. The CDR3 runs 12 residues. CDR3 protein: CSVDGVGETQYF.

V is TRBV28 and J is TRBJ2-2. Per the germline V gene, CDR1 is MDHEN and CDR2 is SYDVKM. The CDR3 covers 14 residues. CDR3 region: CASSFRGSRGELFF. The full variable domain, completed using reference TRBV28 and TRBJ2-2, is DVKVTQSSRYLVKRTGEKVFLECVQDMDHENMFWYRQDPGLGLRLIYFSYDVKMKEKGDIPEGYSVSREKKERFSLILESASTNQTSMYLCASSFRGSRGELFFGEGSRLTVL.

The chain uses TRBV4-3 and TRBJ2-1; absent DNA, TCRdb's TRBD2 call cannot be checked. This CDR3 is built from 14 residues. CDR1 LGHNA and CDR2 YSLEER come from the germline V gene. The CDR3 region is CASSQDKGPNEQFF.

The chain uses TRBV15 and TRBJ2-2; TCRdb picks TRBD1, but there is no DNA to check that call. Germline loops: CDR1 LNHNV, CDR2 YYDKDF (reference sequence). CDR3 size: 15 residues. CDR3 sequence: CATSSGQGDTGELFF.

The rearrangement uses TRBV7-9 and TRBJ2-2. Germline values: CDR1 SEHNR, CDR2 FQNEAQ (reference sequence). The CDR3 sequence is 18 residues long. The CDR3 spells CASSLELVGNLNTGELFF.

The CDR3 here is CASSRFSGQETQYF. This rearrangement joins TRBV28 to TRBJ2-5; TCRdb calls TRBD2, which cannot be checked without DNA. CDR1 MDHEN and CDR2 SYDVKM come from the germline V gene. There are 14 residues in the CDR3.

The V and J genes are TRBV6-2 or TRBV6-3 and TRBJ2-7. Germline V gives CDR1 MNHEY, CDR2 SVGEGT. This CDR3 comprises 13 residues. The CDR3 sequence: CASSYSRVYEQYF.

This rearrangement joins TRBV6-1 to TRBJ1-5. Germline lookup yields CDR1 MNHNS and CDR2 SASEGT. This CDR3 spans 14 amino acids. The CDR3 here is CASSKGPENQPQHF.

The chain links TRBV5-6 to TRBJ2-1; without DNA, the TCRdb call of TRBD1 cannot be checked. The CDR3 runs to 17 residues. In germline, CDR1 is SGHDT, CDR2 YYEEEE. The CDR3 region is CASSLAPGSLSYNEQFF. The whole variable domain, remainder taken from reference TRBV5-6 and TRBJ2-1, is DAGVTQSPTHLIKTRGQQVTLRCSPKSGHDTVSWYQQALGQGPQFIFQYYEEEERQRGNFPDRFSGHQFPNYSSELNVNALLLGDSALYLCASSLAPGSLSYNEQFFGPGTRLTVL.

The genes are TRBV4-3 and TRBJ2-3; TCRdb's assignment of TRBD1 cannot be checked, as there is no DNA. This CDR3 comprises 16 residues. Germline CDR1 and CDR2: LGHNA and YSLEER. CDR3 loop: CASSQERQGGPDTQYF.

The J gene is TRBJ2-1, the V gene TRBV29-1; TCRdb picks TRBD2, but there is no DNA to check that call. The germline V gene has CDR1 SQVTM and CDR2 ANQGSEA. The CDR3 loop spans 14 amino acids. CDR3 protein: CSVPASGGAGEQFF.

The chain is built from TRBV15 and TRBJ2-1; with no DNA, the TCRdb D assignment of TRBD1 cannot be verified. CDR3 length: 18 amino acids. CDR1 is LNHNV and CDR2 is YYDKDF in the germline V gene (reference sequence). This CDR3 reads CATSRDSNTGTGVNEQFF.

This sequence joins TRBV7-2 and TRBJ2-7. The CDR3 sequence is 13 residues long. Germline CDR1 is SGHTA and CDR2 is FQGNSA. The CDR3 loop is CASSLGVGYEQYF. The whole variable domain, remainder taken from reference TRBV7-2 and TRBJ2-7, is GAGVSQSPSNKVTEKGKDVELRCDPISGHTALYWYRQSLGQGLEFLIYFQGNSAPDKSGLPSDRFSAERTGGSVSTLTIQRTQQEDSAVYLCASSLGVGYEQYFGPGTRLTVT.

The CDR3 loop reads CATRDGSYEQYF. This chain connects TRBV6-6 to TRBJ2-7; TCRdb gives TRBD1 as the D gene, but with no DNA this cannot be confirmed. This CDR3 region has 12 residues. Germline V gene lookup returns CDR1 MNHNY and CDR2 SVGAGI (reference sequence).

The CDR3 spells CATIELAGAINEQFF. V is TRBV10-3 and J is TRBJ2-1; without DNA, the TCRdb call of TRBD2 cannot be checked. CDR3 size: 15 residues. Germline values: CDR1 ENHRY, CDR2 SYGVKD.

V usage is TRBV11-2 and J usage is TRBJ1-1; TCRdb calls TRBD1, which cannot be checked without DNA. CDR3 length equals 14 residues. Germline loops: CDR1 SGHAT, CDR2 FQNNGV. The CDR3 region is CASSLNRESTEAFF. Combining the CDR3 with reference TRBV11-2 and TRBJ1-1 gives the whole variable domain EAGVAQSPRYKIIEKRQSVAFWCNPISGHATLYWYQQILGQGPKLLIQFQNNGVVDDSQLPKDRFSAERLKGVDSTLKIQPAKLEDSAVYLCASSLNRESTEAFFGQGTRLTVV.

The V gene is TRBV28, the J gene TRBJ2-1; TCRdb's D gene call, TRBD2, goes unchecked for lack of DNA. Germline CDR1 reads MDHEN; CDR2 reads SYDVKM. CDR3 length equals 15 residues. CDR3 residues: CASSPLPGSDNEQFF.

The rearrangement joins TRBV6-5 to TRBJ2-1; TCRdb's D gene call, TRBD2, goes unchecked for lack of DNA. CDR1 is MNHEY, CDR2 SVGAGI, per germline. The CDR3 loop spans 14 amino acids. This CDR3 is CASTQGLAGNEQFF.

The chain couples TRBV23-1 to TRBJ2-3; TCRdb's assignment of TRBD2 cannot be checked, as there is no DNA. TRBV23-1 is an ORF, and what it does is uncertain. The CDR3 has 19 amino acids. The CDR3 sequence: CASSQWGDAARPSTDTQYF.

The chain is built from TRBV20-1 and TRBJ2-5; TCRdb's D call, TRBD2, is unchecked because there is no DNA. CDR3 size: 18 residues. CDR1 and CDR2 from the germline V gene are DFQATT and SNEGSKA (reference sequence). CDR3 amino acids: CSARLPLTLAGVQETQYF.